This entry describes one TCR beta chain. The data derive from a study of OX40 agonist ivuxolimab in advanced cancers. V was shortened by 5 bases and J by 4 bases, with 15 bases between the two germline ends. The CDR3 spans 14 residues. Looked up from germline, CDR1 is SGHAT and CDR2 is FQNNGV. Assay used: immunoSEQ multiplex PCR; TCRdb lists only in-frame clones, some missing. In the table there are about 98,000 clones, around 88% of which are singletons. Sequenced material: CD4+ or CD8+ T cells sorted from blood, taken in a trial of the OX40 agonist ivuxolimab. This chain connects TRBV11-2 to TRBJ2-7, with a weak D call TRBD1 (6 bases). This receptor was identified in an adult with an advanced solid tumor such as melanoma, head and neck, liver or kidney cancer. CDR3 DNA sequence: TGTGCCAGCAGCGGCCAGTGGGGGCAGTACGAGCAGTACTTC. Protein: CASSGQWGQYEQYF.